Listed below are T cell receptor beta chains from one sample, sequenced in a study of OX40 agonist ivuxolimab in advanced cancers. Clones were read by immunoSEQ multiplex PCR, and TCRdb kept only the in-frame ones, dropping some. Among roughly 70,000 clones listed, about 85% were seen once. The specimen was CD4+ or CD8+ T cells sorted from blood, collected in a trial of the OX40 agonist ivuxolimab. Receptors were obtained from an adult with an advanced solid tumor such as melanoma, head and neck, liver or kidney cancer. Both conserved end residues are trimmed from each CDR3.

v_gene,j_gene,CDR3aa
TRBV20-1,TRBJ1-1,SARKFAEAF
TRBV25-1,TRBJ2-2,ASSERAAGELF
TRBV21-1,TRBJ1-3,ASSNGVSGNTIY
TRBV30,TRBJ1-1,AWSRPSNTEAF
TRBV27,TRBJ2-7,ASSLGMRGTGIYEQY
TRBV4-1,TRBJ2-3,ASSKGLAGFTDTQY
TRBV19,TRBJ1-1,ASSKKGGAYTEAF
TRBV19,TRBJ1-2,ASSRLGVDYGYT
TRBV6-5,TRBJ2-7,ASDGGYEQY
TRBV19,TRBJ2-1,ASSIGASGAYNEQF
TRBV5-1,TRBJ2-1,ASSSGFSYNEQF
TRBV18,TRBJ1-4,ASSPGETNEKLF
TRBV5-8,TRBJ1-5,ASSSYSGGNQPQH
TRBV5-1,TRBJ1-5,ASSPGQSNQPQH
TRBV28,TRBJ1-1,ASTVLVDTEAF
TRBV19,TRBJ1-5,ASSPGTGSRNQPQH
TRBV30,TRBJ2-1,AWSEGQGPFNEQF
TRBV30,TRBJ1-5,AWGFGQLSNQPQH
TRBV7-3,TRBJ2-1,ASSFPGTSGISEQF
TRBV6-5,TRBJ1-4,ASSPGGGWKLF
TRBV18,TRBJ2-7,ASSPPGREGYEQY
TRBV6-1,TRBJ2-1,ASSGREGVSDYNEQF
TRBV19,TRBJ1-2,ASSLIPGQGFGYT
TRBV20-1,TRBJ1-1,SARTAEAF
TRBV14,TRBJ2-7,ASSLGTGGPYEQY
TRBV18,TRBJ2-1,ASSPPVAVSYNEQF
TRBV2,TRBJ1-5,ASRQGARQPQH
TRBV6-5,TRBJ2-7,ASSYEGIEGEQY
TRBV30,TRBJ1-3,AWSPHVSGNTIY
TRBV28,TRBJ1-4,ATRRGGTNEKLF
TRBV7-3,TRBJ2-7,ASSLAGEDYEQY
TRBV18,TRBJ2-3,ASSVAGDGTDTQY
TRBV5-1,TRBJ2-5,ASGIPSGQETQY
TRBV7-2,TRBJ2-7,ASSLPGLEQY
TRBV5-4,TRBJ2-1,ASSRGQEFNNEQF
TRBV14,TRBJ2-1,ASSQSSGGSWQF
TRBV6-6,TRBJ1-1,ASSILQGDTEAF
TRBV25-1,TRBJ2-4,ASSELAQGAKNIQY
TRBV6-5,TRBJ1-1,ASSFPGAAF
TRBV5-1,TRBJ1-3,ASSLAGASGNTIY
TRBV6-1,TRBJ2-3,ASKGPQDTQY
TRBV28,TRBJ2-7,ASSFGHRDEQY
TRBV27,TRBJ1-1,ASSFRGYTEAF
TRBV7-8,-,ASSPGLGATYEQY
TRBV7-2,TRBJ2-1,ASSSRGGRYNEQF
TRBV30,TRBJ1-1,AWSATGQAEAF
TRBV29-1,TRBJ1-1,SVDRGNTEAF